A single sample gave rise to the 3 T cell receptor beta chains below, sequenced in a study of T cells in Graves' hyperthyroidism and ophthalmopathy. TCR beta CDR3 region amplification was performed from RNA transcripts. The TCR CDR3 was amplified in a first-round RT-PCR using the HTBI primer set. TCRdb re-called the multiplex PCR reads through MiXCR, storing one row per CDR3 protein. The sample consists of some 550,000 distinct CDR3 sequences, 16% of them appearing once. Sequencing was carried out using blood. These TCRs come from a woman aged 40 to 50 with Graves' ophthalmopathy.

On this clonotype itself: Being one base from a much bigger clone, this may be a read error. This chain joins TRBV12-3 or TRBV12-4 and TRBJ2-1, with no clear D. The CDR3 contains 14 residues. CDR3 region: CTSSSRRSYNEQFF. The CDR3 DNA reads as TGTACCAGCAGTTCCCGCCGGAGTTACAATGAGCAGTTCTTC.

This clonotype was recorded at least ten times. The CDR3, as DNA: TGTGCCAGCAGTTTTCCCGGGAGGCCAGATACGCAGTATTTT. It specifies CASSFPGRPDTQYF. This chain connects TRBV27 to TRBJ2-3; 7 bases map to TRBD2. The V segment lost 3 bases and the J segment 4 bases; nucleotides outside the gene matches: 4. Germline CDR1 MNHEY, CDR2 SMNVEV (reference sequence). The CDR3 runs 14 residues.

This clonotype was seen at least ten times. V is TRBV30 and J is TRBJ1-6; D possibly corresponds to TRBD1 (5 bases). CDR1 GTSNPN and CDR2 SVGIG come from the germline V gene (reference sequence). The CDR3 consists of 15 residues. V was shortened by 5 bases and J by 14 bases, with 25 bases between the two germline ends. The CDR3: CAWSTRDGTLGTLHF. CDR3 DNA: TGTGCCTGGTCGACTCGGGACGGGACCTTAGGAACCCTCCACTTT. The complete variable domain, with remaining parts taken from reference TRBV30 and TRBJ1-6, reads SQTIHQWPATLVQPVGSPLSLECTVEGTSNPNLYWYRQAAGRGLQLLFYSVGIGQISSEVPQNLSASRPQDRQFILSSKKLLLSDSGFYLCAWSTRDGTLGTLHFGNGTRLTVT.